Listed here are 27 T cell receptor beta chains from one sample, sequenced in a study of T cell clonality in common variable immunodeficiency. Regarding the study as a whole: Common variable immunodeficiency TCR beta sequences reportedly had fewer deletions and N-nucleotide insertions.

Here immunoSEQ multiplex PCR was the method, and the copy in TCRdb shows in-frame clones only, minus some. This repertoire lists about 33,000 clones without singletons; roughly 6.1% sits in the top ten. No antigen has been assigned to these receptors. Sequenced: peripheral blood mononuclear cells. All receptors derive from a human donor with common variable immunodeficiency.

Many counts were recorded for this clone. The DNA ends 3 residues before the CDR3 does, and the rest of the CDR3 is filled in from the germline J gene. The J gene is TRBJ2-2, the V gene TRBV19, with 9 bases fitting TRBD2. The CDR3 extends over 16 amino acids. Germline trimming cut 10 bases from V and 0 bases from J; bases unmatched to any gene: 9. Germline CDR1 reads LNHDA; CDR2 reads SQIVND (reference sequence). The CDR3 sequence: CATSTSGSANTGELFF. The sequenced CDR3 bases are TGTGCCACGTCGACTAGCGGTTCCGCGAACACCGGGGAG.

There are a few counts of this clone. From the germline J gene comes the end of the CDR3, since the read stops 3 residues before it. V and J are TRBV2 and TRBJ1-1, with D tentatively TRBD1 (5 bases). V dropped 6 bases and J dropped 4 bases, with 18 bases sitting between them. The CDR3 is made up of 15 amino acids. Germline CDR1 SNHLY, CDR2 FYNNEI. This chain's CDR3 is CASRQQGGESTEAFF. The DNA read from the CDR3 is TGTGCCAGCAGACAACAAGGAGGGGAAAGCACTGAA.

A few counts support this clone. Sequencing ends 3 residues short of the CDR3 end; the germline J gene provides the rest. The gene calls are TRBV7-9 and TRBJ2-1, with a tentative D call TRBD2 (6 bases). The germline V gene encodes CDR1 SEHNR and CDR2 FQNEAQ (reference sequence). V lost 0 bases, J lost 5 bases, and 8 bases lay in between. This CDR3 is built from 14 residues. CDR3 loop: CASSLAGGNNEQFF. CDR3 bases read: TGTGCCAGCAGCTTAGCGGGGGGAAACAATGAG.

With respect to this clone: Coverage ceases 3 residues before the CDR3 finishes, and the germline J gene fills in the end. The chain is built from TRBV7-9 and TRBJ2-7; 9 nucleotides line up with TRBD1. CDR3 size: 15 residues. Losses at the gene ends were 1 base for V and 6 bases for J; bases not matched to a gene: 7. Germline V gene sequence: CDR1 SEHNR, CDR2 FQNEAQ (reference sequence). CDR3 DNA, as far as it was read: TGTGCCAGCAGCTTAGTCGGGACAGGGAGAAGCGAG. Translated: CASSLVGTGRSE. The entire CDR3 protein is CASSLVGTGRSEQYF.

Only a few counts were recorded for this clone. The CDR3 here is CSARGVDSGHEQYF. The sequenced part of the CDR3 DNA is TGCAGTGCTAGAGGGGTTGATAGCGGCCACGAG. J is TRBJ2-7 and V is TRBV20-1; TRBD2 might be the D (6 bases). Coverage ceases 3 residues before the CDR3 finishes, and the germline J gene fills in the end. This CDR3 has 14 amino acids. The germline gives CDR1 DFQATT, CDR2 SNEGSKA (reference sequence). Trimming removed 1 base at V and 5 bases at J, with 15 bases between.

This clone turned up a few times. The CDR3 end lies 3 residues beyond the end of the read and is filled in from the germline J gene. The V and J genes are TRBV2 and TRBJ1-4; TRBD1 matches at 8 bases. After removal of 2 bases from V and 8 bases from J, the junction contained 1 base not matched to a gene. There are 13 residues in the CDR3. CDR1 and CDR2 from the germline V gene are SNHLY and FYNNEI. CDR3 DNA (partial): TGTGCCAGCAGTGAAAGGACAGGGGAAAAA. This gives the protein CASSERTGEK. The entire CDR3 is CASSERTGEKLFF.

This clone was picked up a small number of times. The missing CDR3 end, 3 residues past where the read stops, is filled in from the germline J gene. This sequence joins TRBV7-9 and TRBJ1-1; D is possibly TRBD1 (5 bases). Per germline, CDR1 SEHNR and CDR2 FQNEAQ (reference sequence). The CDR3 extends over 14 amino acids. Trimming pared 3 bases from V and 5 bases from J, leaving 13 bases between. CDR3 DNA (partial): TGTGCCAGCAGCTTTAATCAGGGTGGAACTGAA. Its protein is CASSFNQGGTE. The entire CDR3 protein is CASSFNQGGTEAFF.

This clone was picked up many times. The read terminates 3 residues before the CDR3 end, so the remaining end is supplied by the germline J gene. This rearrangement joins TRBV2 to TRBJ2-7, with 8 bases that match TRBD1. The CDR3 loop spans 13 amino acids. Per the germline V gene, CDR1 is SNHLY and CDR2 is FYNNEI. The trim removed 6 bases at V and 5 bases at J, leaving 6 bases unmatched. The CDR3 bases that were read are TGTGCCAGCAGGACGGGACAGGTCCACGAG. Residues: CASRTGQVHE. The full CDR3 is CASRTGQVHEQYF.

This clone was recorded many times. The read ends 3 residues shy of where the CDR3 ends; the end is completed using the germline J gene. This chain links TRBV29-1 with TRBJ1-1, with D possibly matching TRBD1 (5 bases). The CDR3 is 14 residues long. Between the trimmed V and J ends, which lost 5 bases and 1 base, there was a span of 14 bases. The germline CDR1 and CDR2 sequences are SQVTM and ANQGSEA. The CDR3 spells CSVYEGLGNTEAFF. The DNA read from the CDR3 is TGCAGCGTTTACGAGGGGTTAGGGAACACTGAA.

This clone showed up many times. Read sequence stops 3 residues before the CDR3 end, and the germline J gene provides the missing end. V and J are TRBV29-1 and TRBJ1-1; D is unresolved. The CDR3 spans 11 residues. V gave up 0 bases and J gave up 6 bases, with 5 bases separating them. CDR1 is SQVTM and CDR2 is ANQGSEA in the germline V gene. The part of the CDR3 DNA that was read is TGCAGCGTTGAAGATCGGGCTGAA. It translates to CSVEDRAE. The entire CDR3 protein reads CSVEDRAEAFF.

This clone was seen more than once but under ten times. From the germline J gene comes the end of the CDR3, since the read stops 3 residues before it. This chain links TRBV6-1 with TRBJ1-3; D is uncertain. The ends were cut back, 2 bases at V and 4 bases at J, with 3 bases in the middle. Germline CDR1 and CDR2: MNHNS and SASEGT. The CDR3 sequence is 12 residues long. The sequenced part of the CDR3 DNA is TGTGCCAGCAGTGAACGGGGAAACACC. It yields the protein CASSERGNT. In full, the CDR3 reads CASSERGNTIYF.

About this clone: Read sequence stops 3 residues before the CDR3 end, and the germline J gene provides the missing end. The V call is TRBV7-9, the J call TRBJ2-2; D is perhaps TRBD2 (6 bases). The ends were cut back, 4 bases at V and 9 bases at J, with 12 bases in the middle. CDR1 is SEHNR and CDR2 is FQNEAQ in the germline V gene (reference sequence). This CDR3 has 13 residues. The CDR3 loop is CASSYWGERELFF. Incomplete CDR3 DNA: TGTGCCAGCAGCTACTGGGGGGAGCGGGAG.

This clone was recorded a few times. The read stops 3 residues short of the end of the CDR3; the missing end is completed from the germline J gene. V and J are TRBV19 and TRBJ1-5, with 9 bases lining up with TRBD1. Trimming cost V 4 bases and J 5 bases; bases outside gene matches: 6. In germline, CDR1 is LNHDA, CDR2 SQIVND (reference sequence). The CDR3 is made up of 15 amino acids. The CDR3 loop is CASSSSTGGDQPQHF. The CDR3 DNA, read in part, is TGTGCCAGTAGTAGCTCGACAGGGGGGGATCAGCCC.

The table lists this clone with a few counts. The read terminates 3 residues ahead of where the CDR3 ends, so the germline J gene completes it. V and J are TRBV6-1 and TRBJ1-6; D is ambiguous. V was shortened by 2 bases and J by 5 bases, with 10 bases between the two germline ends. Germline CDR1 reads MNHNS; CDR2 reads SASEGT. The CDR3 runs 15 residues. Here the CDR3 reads CASSERGQDNSPLHF. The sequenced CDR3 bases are TGTGCCAGCAGTGAAAGAGGCCAGGATAATTCACCC.

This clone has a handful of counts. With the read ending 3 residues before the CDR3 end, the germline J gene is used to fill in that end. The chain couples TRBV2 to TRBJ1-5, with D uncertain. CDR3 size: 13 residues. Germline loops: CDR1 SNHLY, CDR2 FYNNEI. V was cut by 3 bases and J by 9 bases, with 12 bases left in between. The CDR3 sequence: CASSDRIEGPQHF. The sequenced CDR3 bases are TGTGCCAGCAGTGATAGAATAGAGGGGCCC.

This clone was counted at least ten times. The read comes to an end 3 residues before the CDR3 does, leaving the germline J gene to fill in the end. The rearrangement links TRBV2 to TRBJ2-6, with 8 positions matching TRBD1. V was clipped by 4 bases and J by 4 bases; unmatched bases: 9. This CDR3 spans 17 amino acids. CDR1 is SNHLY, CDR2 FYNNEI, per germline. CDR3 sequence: CASSALGQGTGANVLTF. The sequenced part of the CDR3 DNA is TGTGCCAGCAGTGCTCTCGGACAGGGCACCGGGGCCAACGTC.

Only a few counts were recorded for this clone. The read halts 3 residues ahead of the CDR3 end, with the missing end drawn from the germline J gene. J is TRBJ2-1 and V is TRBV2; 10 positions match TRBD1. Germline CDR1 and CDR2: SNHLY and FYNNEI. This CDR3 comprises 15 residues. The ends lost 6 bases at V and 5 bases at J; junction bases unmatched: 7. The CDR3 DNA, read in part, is TGTGCCAGCAGCGGGGGGGACAGGGGAAACAATGAG. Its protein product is CASSGGDRGNNE. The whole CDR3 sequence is CASSGGDRGNNEQFF.

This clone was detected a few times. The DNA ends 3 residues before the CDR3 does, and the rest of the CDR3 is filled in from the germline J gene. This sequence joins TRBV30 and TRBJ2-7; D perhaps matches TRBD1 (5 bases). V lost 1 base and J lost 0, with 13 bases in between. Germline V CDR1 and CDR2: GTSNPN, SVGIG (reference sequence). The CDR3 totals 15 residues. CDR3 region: CAWSGGRPSSYEQYF. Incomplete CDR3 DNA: TGTGCCTGGAGTGGGGGCAGGCCGAGCTCCTACGAG.

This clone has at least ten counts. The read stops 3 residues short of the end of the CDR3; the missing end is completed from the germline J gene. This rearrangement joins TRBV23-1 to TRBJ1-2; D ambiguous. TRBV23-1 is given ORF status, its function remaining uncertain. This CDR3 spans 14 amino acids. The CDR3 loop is CASSQSHAKNIYTF. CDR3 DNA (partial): TGCGCCAGCAGTCAATCCCACGCCAAAAACATT.

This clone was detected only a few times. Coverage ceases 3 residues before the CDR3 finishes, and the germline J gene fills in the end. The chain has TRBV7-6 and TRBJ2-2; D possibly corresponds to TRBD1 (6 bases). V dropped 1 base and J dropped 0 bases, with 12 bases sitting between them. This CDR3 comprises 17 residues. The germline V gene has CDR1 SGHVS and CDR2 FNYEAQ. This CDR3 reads CASSLVGPGANTGELFF. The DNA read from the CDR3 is TGTGCCAGCAGCTTAGTCGGGCCAGGGGCGAACACCGGGGAG.

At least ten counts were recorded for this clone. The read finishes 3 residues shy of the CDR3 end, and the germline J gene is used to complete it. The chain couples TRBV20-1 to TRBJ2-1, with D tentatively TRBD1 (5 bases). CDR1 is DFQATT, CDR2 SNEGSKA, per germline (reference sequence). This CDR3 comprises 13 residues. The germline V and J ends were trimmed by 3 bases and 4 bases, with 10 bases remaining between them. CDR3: CSARDKPYNEQFF. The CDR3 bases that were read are TGCAGTGCTAGGGACAAACCTTACAATGAG.

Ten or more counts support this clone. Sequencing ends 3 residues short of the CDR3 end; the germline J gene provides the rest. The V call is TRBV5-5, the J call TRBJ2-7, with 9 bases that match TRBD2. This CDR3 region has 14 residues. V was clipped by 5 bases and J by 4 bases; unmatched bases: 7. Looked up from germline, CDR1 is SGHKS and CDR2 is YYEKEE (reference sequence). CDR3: CASRTGLATYEQYF. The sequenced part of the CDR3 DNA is TGTGCCAGCAGGACGGGACTAGCAACGTACGAG.

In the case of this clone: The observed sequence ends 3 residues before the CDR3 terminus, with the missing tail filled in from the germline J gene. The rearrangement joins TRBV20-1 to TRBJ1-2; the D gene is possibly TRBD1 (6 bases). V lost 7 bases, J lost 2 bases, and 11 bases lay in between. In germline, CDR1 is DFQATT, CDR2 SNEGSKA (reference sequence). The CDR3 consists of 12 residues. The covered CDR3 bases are TGCAGTGTTACAGGGAGGAACTATGGC. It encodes CSVTGRNYG. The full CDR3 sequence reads CSVTGRNYGYTF.

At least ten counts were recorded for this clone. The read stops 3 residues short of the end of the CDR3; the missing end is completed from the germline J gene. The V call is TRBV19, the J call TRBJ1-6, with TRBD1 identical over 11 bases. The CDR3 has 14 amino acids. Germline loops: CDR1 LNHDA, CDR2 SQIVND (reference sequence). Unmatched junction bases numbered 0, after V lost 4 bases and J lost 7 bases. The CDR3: CASSRTGGNSPLHF. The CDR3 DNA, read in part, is TGTGCCAGTAGTAGGACAGGGGGCAATTCACCC. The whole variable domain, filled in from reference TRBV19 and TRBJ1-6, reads DGGITQSPKYLFRKEGQNVTLSCEQNLNHDAMYWYRQDPGQGLRLIYYSQIVNDFQKGDIAEGYSVSREKKESFPLTVTSAQKNPTAFYLCASSRTGGNSPLHFGNGTRLTVT.

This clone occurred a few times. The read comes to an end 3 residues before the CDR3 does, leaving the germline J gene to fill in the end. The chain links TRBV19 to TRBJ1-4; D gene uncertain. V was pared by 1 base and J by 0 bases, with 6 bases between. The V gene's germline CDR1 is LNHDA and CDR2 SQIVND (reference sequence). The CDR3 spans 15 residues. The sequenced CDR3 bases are TGTGCCAGTAGTATAGGGACTTCAACTAATGAAAAA. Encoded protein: CASSIGTSTNEK. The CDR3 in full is CASSIGTSTNEKLFF.

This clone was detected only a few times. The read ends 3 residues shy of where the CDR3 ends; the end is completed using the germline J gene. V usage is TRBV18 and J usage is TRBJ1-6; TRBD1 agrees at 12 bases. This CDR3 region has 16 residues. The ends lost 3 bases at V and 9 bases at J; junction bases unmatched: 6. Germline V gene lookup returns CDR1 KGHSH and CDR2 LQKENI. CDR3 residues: CASSPDPGQGASPLHF. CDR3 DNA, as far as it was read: TGTGCCAGCTCACCCGACCCGGGACAGGGGGCTTCACCC.

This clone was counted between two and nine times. The CDR3 here is CAWNPGQANTEAFF. CDR3 DNA, as far as it was read: TGTGCCTGGAACCCGGGACAAGCGAACACTGAA. The V and J genes are TRBV30 and TRBJ1-1, with a possible D match to TRBD1 (6 bases). Read sequence stops 3 residues before the CDR3 end, and the germline J gene provides the missing end. Per the germline V gene, CDR1 is GTSNPN and CDR2 is SVGIG (reference sequence). The CDR3 loop spans 14 amino acids. With 4 bases removed from V and 1 base from J, the gap between germline ends came to 13 bases.